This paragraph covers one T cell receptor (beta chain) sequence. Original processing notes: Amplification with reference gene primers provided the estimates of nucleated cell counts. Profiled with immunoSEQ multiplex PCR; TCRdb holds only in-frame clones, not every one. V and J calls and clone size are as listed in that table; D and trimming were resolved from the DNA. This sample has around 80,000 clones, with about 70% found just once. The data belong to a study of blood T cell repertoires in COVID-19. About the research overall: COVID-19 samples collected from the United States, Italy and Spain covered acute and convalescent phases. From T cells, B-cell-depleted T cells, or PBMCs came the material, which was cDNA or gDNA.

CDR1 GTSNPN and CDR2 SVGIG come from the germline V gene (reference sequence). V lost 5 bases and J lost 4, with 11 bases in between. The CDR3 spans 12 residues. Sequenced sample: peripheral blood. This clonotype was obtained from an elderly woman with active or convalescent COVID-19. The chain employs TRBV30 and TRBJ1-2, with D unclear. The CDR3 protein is CAWWGGIYGYTF. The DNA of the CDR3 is TGTGCCTGGTGGGGAGGAATCTATGGCTACACCTTC.